Presented here are 24 T cell receptor beta chains from one specimen sequenced in a study of PD-1 blockade in mismatch repair-deficient tumors. The protocol was immunoSEQ multiplex PCR, while the TCRdb copy is restricted to in-frame clones and leaves out a portion. The table includes some 85,000 clones, approximately 81% detected once. The specimen was peripheral blood, collected 44 weeks after starting pembrolizumab. Receptor source: an adult with mismatch repair-deficient cancer.

This rearrangement joins TRBV27 to TRBJ2-5; 15 bases align to TRBD2. Germline loops: CDR1 MNHEY, CDR2 SMNVEV (reference sequence). Trimming at V came to 9 bases and at J to 5 bases, leaving 1 base not matched to a gene. The CDR3 spans 13 residues. CDR3 region: CASGLAGGETQYF. The CDR3 bases are TGTGCCAGTGGACTAGCGGGGGGGGAGACCCAGTACTTC.

The V gene is TRBV7-6, the J gene TRBJ2-2; D gene uncertain. CDR3 size: 14 residues. V lost 2 bases to trimming and J lost 8 bases, with 12 bases between them. Per germline, CDR1 SGHVS and CDR2 FNYEAQ. The CDR3 loop reads CASSLSSGSGELFF. The CDR3 DNA follows: TGTGCCAGCAGCTTATCCTCCGGGTCAGGGGAGCTGTTTTTT.

This clone appeared once. This chain joins TRBV6-6 and TRBJ1-3; D not certain. The length of the CDR3 is 11 residues. Germline CDR1 is MNHNY and CDR2 is SVGAGI (reference sequence). Trimming removed 10 bases from V and 1 base from J, with 5 bases in between. As DNA, the CDR3 is TGTGCCACCACGTCTGGAAACACCATATATTTT. It yields the protein CATTSGNTIYF.

The V call is TRBV7-2, the J call TRBJ1-2; D remains ambiguous. Trimming shortened V by 1 base and J by 5 bases, and 20 bases separated the two germline ends. CDR1 and CDR2 from the germline V gene are SGHTA and FQGNSA. This CDR3 contains 17 residues. The CDR3 nucleotides read TGTGCCAGCAGCTTAGAAAGACCAAACTGGGATACTTATGGCTACACCTTC. Protein product: CASSLERPNWDTYGYTF. Full variable domain (missing parts from reference TRBV7-2 and TRBJ1-2): GAGVSQSPSNKVTEKGKDVELRCDPISGHTALYWYRQSLGQGLEFLIYFQGNSAPDKSGLPSDRFSAERTGGSVSTLTIQRTQQEDSAVYLCASSLERPNWDTYGYTFGSGTRLTVV.

This clone was recorded once. This chain links TRBV9 with TRBJ1-2, with 8 bases aligning to TRBD1. The germline CDR1 and CDR2 sequences are SGDLS and YYNGEE. J gave up 2 bases and V 2 bases, and 5 bases lay outside the gene matches. The CDR3 contains 15 residues. The CDR3 DNA reads TGTGCCAGCAGCGTTCAGGGGGCGCAGAACTATGGCTACACCTTC. Its translation: CASSVQGAQNYGYTF.

The chain combines TRBV5-6 with TRBJ2-5, with D perhaps TRBD2 (6 bases). The CDR3 contains 12 residues. The V end was cut by 3 bases, the J end by 7 bases, with 10 bases between. The germline V gene has CDR1 SGHDT and CDR2 YYEEEE. The CDR3 DNA sequence: TGTGCCAGCAGCTCGAGCGGGCTGACCCAGTACTTC. Protein product: CASSSSGLTQYF.

The chain joins TRBV7-8 to TRBJ2-5; no definite D call. There are 12 residues in the CDR3. Germline V gene sequence: CDR1 SGHVS, CDR2 FQNEAQ. The germline V and J ends were trimmed by 2 bases and 4 bases, with 5 bases remaining between them. The CDR3 DNA is TGTGCCAGCAGCTTAATAGCAGAGACCCAGTACTTC. The encoded protein is CASSLIAETQYF.

The chain joins TRBV27 to TRBJ2-1; D may be TRBD1 or TRBD2 (5 bases each). The germline gives CDR1 MNHEY, CDR2 SMNVEV (reference sequence). Trimming took off 0 bases at V and 7 bases at J, with 10 bases between the two ends. The CDR3 is 14 residues long. The CDR3 here is CASSLSGPPNEQFF. DNA of the CDR3: TGTGCCAGCAGTTTATCGGGACCCCCTAATGAGCAGTTCTTC.

The chain is built from TRBV30 and TRBJ1-1; D may be TRBD1 (5 bases). V gave up 2 bases and J gave up 1 base, with 14 bases separating them. This CDR3 is 15 amino acids long. The germline CDR1 and CDR2 sequences are GTSNPN and SVGIG (reference sequence). For the CDR3, the DNA is TGTGCCTGGAGTAGGTCTCGGGACGGGAACACTGAAGCTTTCTTT. Encoded protein: CAWSRSRDGNTEAFF.

V usage is TRBV9 and J usage is TRBJ2-2, with D perhaps TRBD1 (6 bases). Per the germline V gene, CDR1 is SGDLS and CDR2 is YYNGEE. The CDR3 spans 16 residues. V shed 3 bases and J shed 7 bases, with 19 bases lying between them. CDR3 loop: CASSGRTGTNYGELFF. In nucleotides, the CDR3 is TGTGCCAGCAGCGGGAGAACCGGGACAAATTACGGGGAGCTGTTTTTT. The full variable domain, with the rest looked up from reference TRBV9 and TRBJ2-2, is DSGVTQTPKHLITATGQRVTLRCSPRSGDLSVYWYQQSLDQGLQFLIQYYNGEERAKGNILERFSAQQFPDLHSELNLSSLELGDSALYFCASSGRTGTNYGELFFGEGSRLTVL.

The chain joins TRBV18 to TRBJ2-7; the D is unclear. The CDR3 loop spans 13 amino acids. With 3 bases removed from V and 2 bases from J, the gap between germline ends came to 8 bases. Per germline, CDR1 KGHSH and CDR2 LQKENI. The CDR3 DNA reads TGTGCCAGCTCACCGGACGGAGCCTACGAGCAGTACTTC. Translation: CASSPDGAYEQYF.

CDR3 in amino acids: CAISGNYEQYF. CDR3 DNA sequence: TGTGCCATCAGTGGAAATTACGAGCAGTACTTC. The chain has TRBV10-3 and TRBJ2-7; D gene uncertain. Germline V gene data show CDR1 as ENHRY and CDR2 as SYGVKD. With 4 bases removed from V and 4 bases from J, the gap between germline ends came to 5 bases. The CDR3 contains 11 residues.

The rearrangement joins TRBV7-9 to TRBJ1-4, with TRBD1 identical over 7 bases. The germline CDR1 and CDR2 sequences are SEHNR and FQNEAQ (reference sequence). This CDR3 spans 14 amino acids. V lost 5 bases, J lost 6 bases, and 6 bases stayed unmatched. This CDR3 reads CASSPGQGDEKLFF. The CDR3, as DNA: TGTGCCAGCAGCCCTGGGCAGGGGGATGAAAAACTGTTTTTT.

On this clone itself: One end of the junction is discordant with germline, which a read error may explain. This chain uses TRBV20-1 with TRBJ2-1; the D gene is possibly TRBD2 (5 bases). The CDR3 has 11 amino acids. CDR1 DFQATT and CDR2 SNEGSKA come from the germline V gene (reference sequence). This chain's CDR3 is CSATLAFEQFF. The CDR3 DNA follows: TGCAGCGCTACTTTAGCGTTTGAGCAGTTCTTC.

The V gene is TRBV9, the J gene TRBJ2-3; tentative D call: TRBD1 (6 bases). CDR3 length: 15 residues. The germline V gene encodes CDR1 SGDLS and CDR2 YYNGEE. Between the trimmed V and J ends, which lost 0 bases and 4 bases, there was a span of 12 bases. In nucleotides, the CDR3 is TGTGCCAGCAGCGTAGGAAACAGGGACCCAGATACGCAGTATTTT. Amino acids: CASSVGNRDPDTQYF.

The CDR3, as DNA: TGTGCCAGCAGCCAAGATCCGCGGACTAGCGGCAACTCTGGGGCCAACGTCCTGACTTTC. Protein product: CASSQDPRTSGNSGANVLTF. The chain employs TRBV14 and TRBJ2-6; 10 nucleotides line up with TRBD2. Per the germline V gene, CDR1 is SGHDN and CDR2 is FVKESK. The CDR3 consists of 20 residues. Germline trimming cut 0 bases from V and 0 bases from J; bases unmatched to any gene: 8.

With respect to this clone: This specimen includes other DNA sequences encoding the same CDR3. The chain employs TRBV6-1 and TRBJ1-5; D gene unclear. This CDR3 comprises 13 residues. Germline V lookup: CDR1 MNHNS, CDR2 SASEGT. Trimming removed 2 bases at V and 4 bases at J, with 6 bases between. The CDR3 DNA follows: TGTGCCAGCAGTGAACTTGGAAATCAGCCCCAGCATTTT. This encodes CASSELGNQPQHF.

The chain is built from TRBV7-8 and TRBJ1-1; D is undetermined. The germline V gene encodes CDR1 SGHVS and CDR2 FQNEAQ. V lost 5 bases and J lost 3, with 13 bases in between. CDR3 size: 14 residues. The chain's CDR3 is CASSTGGGDTEAFF. In nucleotides, the CDR3 is TGTGCCAGCAGCACCGGCGGCGGGGACACTGAAGCTTTCTTT.

Worth noting for this clone: Germline and junction disagree at one end, which may indicate a read error. The CDR3 DNA sequence: TGTGCTAGCAGCCAGACAGGGGACCCCTACAATGAGCAGTTCTTC. It encodes CASSQTGDPYNEQFF. The chain couples TRBV7-7 to TRBJ2-1, with 8 bases fitting TRBD1. The CDR3 is 15 amino acids. CDR1 SSHAT and CDR2 FNYEAQ come from the germline V gene (reference sequence).

The chain is built from TRBV6-1 and TRBJ1-2; 7 nucleotides align to TRBD1. Germline CDR1 reads MNHNS; CDR2 reads SASEGT. The CDR3 is 13 amino acids. The V gene end was trimmed by 3 bases and the J gene end by 3 bases; junction bases not matched to a gene: 1. In nucleotides, the CDR3 is TGTGCCAGCAGTGAGGGACAGCACTATGGCTACACCTTC. Translation: CASSEGQHYGYTF.

The chain couples TRBV7-2 to TRBJ2-1; 13 nucleotides match TRBD2. This CDR3 has 16 amino acids. Trimming removed 5 bases from V and 7 bases from J; junction bases left unmatched: 8. Germline V gene data show CDR1 as SGHTA and CDR2 as FQGNSA. CDR3 sequence reads: CASSPRTSGSSNEQFF. The CDR3 DNA reads TGTGCCAGCAGCCCCCGGACTAGCGGGAGTAGTAATGAGCAGTTCTTC. The whole variable domain, remainder taken from reference TRBV7-2 and TRBJ2-1, is GAGVSQSPSNKVTEKGKDVELRCDPISGHTALYWYRQSLGQGLEFLIYFQGNSAPDKSGLPSDRFSAERTGGSVSTLTIQRTQQEDSAVYLCASSPRTSGSSNEQFFGPGTRLTVL.

This chain's CDR3 is CASTREGTSGNTIYF. The CDR3 nucleotides are TGTGCCAGCACCAGGGAGGGTACCTCTGGAAACACCATATATTTT. The J gene is TRBJ1-3, the V gene TRBV9; D perhaps matches TRBD1 (5 bases). The CDR3 is 15 residues long. The ends were cut back, 6 bases at V and 0 bases at J, with 13 bases in the middle. The germline gives CDR1 SGDLS, CDR2 YYNGEE.

The J gene is TRBJ2-4, the V gene TRBV11-2; TRBD1 might be the D (6 bases). The CDR3 consists of 15 residues. V was cut by 6 bases and J by 10 bases, with 22 bases left in between. Germline CDR1 SGHAT, CDR2 FQNNGV. This chain's CDR3 is CASSSLWGQIQIQYF. In DNA form, the CDR3 reads TGTGCCAGCAGTTCCTTGTGGGGACAAATACAAATTCAGTACTTC.

The J gene is TRBJ2-1, the V gene TRBV11-3, with D perhaps given as TRBD1 or TRBD2 (6 bases each). The CDR3 is 14 amino acids. V lost 2 bases and J lost 7, with 12 bases in between. Germline V CDR1 and CDR2: SGHNT, YENEEA. For the CDR3, the DNA is TGTGCCAGCAGCTTACTGGGGGCGGGGAATGAGCAGTTCTTC. Translated: CASSLLGAGNEQFF.